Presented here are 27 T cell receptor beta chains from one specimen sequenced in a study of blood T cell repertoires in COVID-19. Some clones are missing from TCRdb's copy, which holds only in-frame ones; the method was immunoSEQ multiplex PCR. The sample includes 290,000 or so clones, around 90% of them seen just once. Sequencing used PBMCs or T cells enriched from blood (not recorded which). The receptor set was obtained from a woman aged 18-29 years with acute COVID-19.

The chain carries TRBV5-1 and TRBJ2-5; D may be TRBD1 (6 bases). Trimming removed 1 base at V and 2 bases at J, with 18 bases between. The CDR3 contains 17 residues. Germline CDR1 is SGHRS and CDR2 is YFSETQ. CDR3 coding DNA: TGCGCCAGCAGCTTGATATCAGGGGTTGGGGGTCAAGAGACCCAGTACTTC. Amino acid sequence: CASSLISGVGGQETQYF.

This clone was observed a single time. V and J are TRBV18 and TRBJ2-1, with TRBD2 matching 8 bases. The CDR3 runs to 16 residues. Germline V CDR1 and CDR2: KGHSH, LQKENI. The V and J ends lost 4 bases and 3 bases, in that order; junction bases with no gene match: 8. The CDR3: CASSLSGTRLYNEQFF. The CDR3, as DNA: TGTGCCAGCTCACTTAGCGGGACAAGACTCTACAATGAGCAGTTCTTC. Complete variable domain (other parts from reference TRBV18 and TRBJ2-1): NAGVMQNPRHLVRRRGQEARLRCSPMKGHSHVYWYRQLPEEGLKFMVYLQKENIIDESGMPKERFSAEFPKEGPSILRIQQVVRGDSAAYFCASSLSGTRLYNEQFFGPGTRLTVL.

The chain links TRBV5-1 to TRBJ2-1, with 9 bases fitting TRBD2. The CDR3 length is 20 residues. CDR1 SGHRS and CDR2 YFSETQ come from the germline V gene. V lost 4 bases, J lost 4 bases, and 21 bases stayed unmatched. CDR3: CASSHLPLSVAGVTYNEQFF. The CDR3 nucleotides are TGCGCCAGCAGCCACCTTCCCCTTTCGGTAGCGGGAGTGACTTACAATGAGCAGTTCTTC.

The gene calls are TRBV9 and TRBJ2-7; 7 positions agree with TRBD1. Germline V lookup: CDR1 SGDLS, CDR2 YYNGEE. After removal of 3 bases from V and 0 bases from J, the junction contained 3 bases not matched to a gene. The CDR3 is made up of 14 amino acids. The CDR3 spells CASSEGDSSYEQYF. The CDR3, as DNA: TGTGCCAGCAGCGAGGGGGACAGCTCCTACGAGCAGTACTTC. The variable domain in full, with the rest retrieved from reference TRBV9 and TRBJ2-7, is DSGVTQTPKHLITATGQRVTLRCSPRSGDLSVYWYQQSLDQGLQFLIQYYNGEERAKGNILERFSAQQFPDLHSELNLSSLELGDSALYFCASSEGDSSYEQYFGPGTRLTVT.

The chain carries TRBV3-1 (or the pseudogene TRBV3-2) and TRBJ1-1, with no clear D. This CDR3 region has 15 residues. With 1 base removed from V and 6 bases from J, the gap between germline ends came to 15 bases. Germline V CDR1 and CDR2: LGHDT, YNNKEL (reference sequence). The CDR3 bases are TGTGCCAGCAGCCAAGTTACACGGCCGGGAGCTGAAGCTTTCTTT. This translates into CASSQVTRPGAEAFF.

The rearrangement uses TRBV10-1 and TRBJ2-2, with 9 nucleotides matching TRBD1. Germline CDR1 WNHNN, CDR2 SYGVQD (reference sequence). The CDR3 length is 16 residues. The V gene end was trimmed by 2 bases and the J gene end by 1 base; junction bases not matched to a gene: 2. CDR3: CASSELGQGNTGELFF. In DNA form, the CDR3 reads TGCGCCAGCAGTGAGCTGGGACAGGGGAACACCGGGGAGCTGTTTTTT.

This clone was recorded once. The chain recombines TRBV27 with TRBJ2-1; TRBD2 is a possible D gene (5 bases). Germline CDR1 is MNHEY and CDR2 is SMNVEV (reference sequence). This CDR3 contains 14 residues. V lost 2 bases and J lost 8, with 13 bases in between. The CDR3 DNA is TGTGCCAGCAGTTTAGCCTCACTAGGCTATGAGCAGTTCTTC. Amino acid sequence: CASSLASLGYEQFF.

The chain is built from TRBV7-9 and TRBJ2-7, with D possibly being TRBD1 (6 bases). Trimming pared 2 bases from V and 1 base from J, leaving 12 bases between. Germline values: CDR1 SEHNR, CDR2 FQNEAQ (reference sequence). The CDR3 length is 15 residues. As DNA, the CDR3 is TGTGCCAGCAGCTTACGGGACACCTTTTCCTACGAGCAGTACTTC. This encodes CASSLRDTFSYEQYF.

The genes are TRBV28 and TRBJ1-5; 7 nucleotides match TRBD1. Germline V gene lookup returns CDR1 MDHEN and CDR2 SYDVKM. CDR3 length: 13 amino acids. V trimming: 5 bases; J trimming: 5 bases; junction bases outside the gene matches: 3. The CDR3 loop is CASSGDSHQPQHF. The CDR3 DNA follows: TGTGCCAGCAGTGGGGACAGTCATCAGCCCCAGCATTTT.

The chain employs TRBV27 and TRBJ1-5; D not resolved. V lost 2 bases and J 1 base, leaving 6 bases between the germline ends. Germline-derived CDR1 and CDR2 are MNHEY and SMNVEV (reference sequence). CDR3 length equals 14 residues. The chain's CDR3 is CASSLKSSNQPQHF. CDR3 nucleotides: TGTGCCAGCAGTTTAAAATCGAGCAATCAGCCCCAGCATTTT.

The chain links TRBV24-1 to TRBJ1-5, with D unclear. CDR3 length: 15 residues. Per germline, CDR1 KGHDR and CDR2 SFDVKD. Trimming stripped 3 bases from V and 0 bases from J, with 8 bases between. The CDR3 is CATSDPTFSNQPQHF. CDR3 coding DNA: TGTGCCACCAGTGATCCGACATTTAGCAATCAGCCCCAGCATTTT.

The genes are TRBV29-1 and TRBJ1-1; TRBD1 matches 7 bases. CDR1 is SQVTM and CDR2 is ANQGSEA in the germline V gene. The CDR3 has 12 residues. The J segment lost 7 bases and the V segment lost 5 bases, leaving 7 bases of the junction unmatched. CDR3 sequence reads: CSVTGDWIEAFF. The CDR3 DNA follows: TGCAGCGTTACAGGGGACTGGATTGAAGCTTTCTTT.

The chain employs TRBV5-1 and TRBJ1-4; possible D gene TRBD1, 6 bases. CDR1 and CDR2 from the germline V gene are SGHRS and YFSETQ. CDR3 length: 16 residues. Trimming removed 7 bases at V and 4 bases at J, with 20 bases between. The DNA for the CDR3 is TGCGCCAGCTCCCGGGACACCCAAAGTAATAATGAAAAACTGTTTTTT. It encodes CASSRDTQSNNEKLFF.

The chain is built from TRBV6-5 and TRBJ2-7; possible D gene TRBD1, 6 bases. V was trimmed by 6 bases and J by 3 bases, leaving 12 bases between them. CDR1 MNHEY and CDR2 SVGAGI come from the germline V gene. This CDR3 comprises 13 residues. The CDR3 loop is CASSRGQIYEQYF. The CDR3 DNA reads TGTGCCAGCAGCCGTGGACAGATCTACGAGCAGTACTTC.

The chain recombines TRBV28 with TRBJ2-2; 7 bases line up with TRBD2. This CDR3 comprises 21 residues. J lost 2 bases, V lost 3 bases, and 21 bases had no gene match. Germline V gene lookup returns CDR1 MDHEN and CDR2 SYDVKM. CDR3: CASSLGGVFDGAVHNTGELFF. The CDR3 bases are TGTGCCAGCAGTTTGGGGGGGGTCTTCGATGGTGCCGTACACAACACCGGGGAGCTGTTTTTT.

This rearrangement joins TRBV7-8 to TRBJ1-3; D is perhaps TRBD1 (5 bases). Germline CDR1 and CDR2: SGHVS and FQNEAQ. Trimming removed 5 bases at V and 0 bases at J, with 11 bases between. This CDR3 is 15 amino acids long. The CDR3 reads CASSPTQGSGNTIYF. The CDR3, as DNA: TGTGCCAGCAGCCCCACCCAGGGCTCTGGAAACACCATATATTTT.

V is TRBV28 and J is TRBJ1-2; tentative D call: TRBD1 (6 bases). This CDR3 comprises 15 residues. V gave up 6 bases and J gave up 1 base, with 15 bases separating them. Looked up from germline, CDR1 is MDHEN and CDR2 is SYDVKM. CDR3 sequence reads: CASSASNRDNYGYTF. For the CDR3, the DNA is TGTGCCAGCAGCGCGTCGAACAGGGATAACTATGGCTACACCTTC.

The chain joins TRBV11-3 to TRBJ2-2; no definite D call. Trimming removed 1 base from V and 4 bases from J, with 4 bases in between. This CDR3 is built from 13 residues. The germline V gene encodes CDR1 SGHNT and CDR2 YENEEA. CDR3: CASSLGSTGELFF. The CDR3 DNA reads TGTGCCAGCAGCTTAGGGAGCACCGGGGAGCTGTTTTTT.

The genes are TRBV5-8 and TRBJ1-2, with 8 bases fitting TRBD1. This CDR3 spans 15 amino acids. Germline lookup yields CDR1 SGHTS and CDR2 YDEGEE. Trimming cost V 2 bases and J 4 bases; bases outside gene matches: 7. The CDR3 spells CASSLHRGGLYGYTF. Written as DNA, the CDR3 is TGTGCCAGCAGCTTACACAGGGGGGGGCTCTATGGCTACACCTTC.

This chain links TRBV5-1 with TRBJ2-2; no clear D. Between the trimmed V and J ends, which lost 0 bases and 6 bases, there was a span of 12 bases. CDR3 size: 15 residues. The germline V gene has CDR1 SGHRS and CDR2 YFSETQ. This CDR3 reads CASSLAFGISGELFF. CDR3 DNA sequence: TGCGCCAGCAGCTTGGCCTTCGGTATTTCCGGGGAGCTGTTTTTT.

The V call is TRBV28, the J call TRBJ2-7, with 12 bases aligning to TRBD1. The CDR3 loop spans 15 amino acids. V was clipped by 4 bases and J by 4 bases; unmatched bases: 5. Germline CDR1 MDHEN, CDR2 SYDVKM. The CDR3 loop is CASSSGGQGAYEQYF. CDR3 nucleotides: TGTGCCAGCAGTTCCGGGGGACAGGGGGCATACGAGCAGTACTTC.

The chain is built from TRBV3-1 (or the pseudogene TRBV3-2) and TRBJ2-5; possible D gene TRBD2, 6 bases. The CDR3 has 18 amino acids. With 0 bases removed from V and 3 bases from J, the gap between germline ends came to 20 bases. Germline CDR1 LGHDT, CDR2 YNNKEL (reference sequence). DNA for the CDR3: TGTGCCAGCAGCCAAGATCTGGGTGCCGGAGGGGTAAAAGAGACCCAGTACTTC. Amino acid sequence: CASSQDLGAGGVKETQYF.

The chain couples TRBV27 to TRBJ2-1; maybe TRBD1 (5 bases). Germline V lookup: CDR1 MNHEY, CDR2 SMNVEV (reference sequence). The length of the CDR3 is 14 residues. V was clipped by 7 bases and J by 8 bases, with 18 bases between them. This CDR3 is CASKGAGYVDEQFF. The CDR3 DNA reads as TGTGCCAGCAAAGGGGCCGGCTACGTGGATGAGCAGTTCTTC.

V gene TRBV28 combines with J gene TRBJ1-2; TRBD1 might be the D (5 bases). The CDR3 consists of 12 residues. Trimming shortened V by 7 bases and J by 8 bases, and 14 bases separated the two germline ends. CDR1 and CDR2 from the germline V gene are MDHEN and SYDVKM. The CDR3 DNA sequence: TGTGCCAGCAACACGGGGGTTCTCGGCTACACCTTC. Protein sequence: CASNTGVLGYTF.

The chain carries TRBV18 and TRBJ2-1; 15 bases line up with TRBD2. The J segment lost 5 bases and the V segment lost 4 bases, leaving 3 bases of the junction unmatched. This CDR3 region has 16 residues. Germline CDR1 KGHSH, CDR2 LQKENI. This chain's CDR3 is CASSRGTSGRNNEQFF. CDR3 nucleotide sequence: TGTGCCAGCTCACGAGGGACTAGCGGGAGGAACAATGAGCAGTTCTTC.

The CDR3 bases are TGTGCCAGCAGCTTAGGGCCGGCCCGCTATCGGGACACTGAAGCTTTCTTT. As protein: CASSLGPARYRDTEAFF. The chain has TRBV7-6 and TRBJ1-1; unclear D gene. The CDR3 contains 17 residues. Germline CDR1 SGHVS, CDR2 FNYEAQ. V was clipped by 1 base and J by 3 bases, with 18 bases between them.

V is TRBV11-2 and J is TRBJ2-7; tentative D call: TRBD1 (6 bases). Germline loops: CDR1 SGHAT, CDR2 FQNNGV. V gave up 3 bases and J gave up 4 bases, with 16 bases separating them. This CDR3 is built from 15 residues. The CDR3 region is CASSLTGTGWYEQYF. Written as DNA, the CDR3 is TGTGCCAGCAGCTTGACAGGTACAGGGTGGTACGAGCAGTACTTC. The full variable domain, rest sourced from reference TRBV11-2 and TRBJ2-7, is EAGVAQSPRYKIIEKRQSVAFWCNPISGHATLYWYQQILGQGPKLLIQFQNNGVVDDSQLPKDRFSAERLKGVDSTLKIQPAKLEDSAVYLCASSLTGTGWYEQYFGPGTRLTVT.